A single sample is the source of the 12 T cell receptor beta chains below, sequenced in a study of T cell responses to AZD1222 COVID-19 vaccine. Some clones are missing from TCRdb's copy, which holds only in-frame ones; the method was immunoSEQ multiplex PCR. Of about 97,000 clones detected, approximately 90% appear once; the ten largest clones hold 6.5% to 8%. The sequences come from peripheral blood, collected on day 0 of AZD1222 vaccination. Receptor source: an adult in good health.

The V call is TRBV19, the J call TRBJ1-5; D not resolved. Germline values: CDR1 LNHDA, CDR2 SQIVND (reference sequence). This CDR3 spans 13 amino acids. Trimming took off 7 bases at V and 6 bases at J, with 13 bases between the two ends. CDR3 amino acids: CASNSRNAQPQHF. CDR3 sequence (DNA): TGTGCCAGTAACTCGAGAAACGCTCAGCCCCAGCATTTT. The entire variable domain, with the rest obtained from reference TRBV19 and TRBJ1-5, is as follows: DGGITQSPKYLFRKEGQNVTLSCEQNLNHDAMYWYRQDPGQGLRLIYYSQIVNDFQKGDIAEGYSVSREKKESFPLTVTSAQKNPTAFYLCASNSRNAQPQHFGDGTRLSIL.

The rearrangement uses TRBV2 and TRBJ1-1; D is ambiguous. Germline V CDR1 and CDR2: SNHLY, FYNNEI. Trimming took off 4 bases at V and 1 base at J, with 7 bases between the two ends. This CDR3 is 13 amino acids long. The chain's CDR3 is CASSGSGNTEAFF. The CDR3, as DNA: TGTGCCAGCAGTGGGTCAGGGAACACTGAAGCTTTCTTT.

DNA for the CDR3: TGTGCCAGCAGCGCCGGTCCTAGCGGGGACACCTACAATGAGCAGTTCTTC. Its protein product is CASSAGPSGDTYNEQFF. The chain carries TRBV9 and TRBJ2-1, with 9 nucleotides matching TRBD2. Germline assignment: CDR1 SGDLS and CDR2 YYNGEE. The CDR3 sequence is 17 residues long. Trimming cost V 3 bases and J 2 bases; bases outside gene matches: 9.

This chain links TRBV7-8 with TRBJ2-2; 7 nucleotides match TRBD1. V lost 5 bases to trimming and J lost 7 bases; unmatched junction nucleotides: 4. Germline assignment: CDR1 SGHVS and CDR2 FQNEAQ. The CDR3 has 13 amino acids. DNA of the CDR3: TGTGCCAGCAGCGAAGACAGGGTCGGGGAGCTGTTTTTT. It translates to CASSEDRVGELFF.

The CDR3 spells CASSLSSGNTIYF. In nucleotides, the CDR3 is TGTGCCAGCAGTTTAAGCTCTGGAAACACCATATATTTT. V is TRBV12-3 or TRBV12-4 and J is TRBJ1-3; D is uncertain. The CDR3 runs 13 residues. V was pared by 2 bases and J by 0 bases, with 2 bases between.

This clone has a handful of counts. The DNA of the CDR3 is TGTGCCAGCACCAAGCAGGGGTTTCGAGAAAAACTGTTTTTT. This codes for CASTKQGFREKLFF. The chain has TRBV7-9 and TRBJ1-4; D might be TRBD1 (6 bases). V was cut by 7 bases and J by 8 bases, with 17 bases left in between. The germline gives CDR1 SEHNR, CDR2 FQNEAQ (reference sequence). This CDR3 contains 14 residues.

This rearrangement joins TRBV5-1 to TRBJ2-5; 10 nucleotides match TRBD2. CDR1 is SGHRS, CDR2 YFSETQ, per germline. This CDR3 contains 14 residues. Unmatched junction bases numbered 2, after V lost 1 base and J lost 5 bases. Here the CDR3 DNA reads TGCGCCAGCAGCTTGCTAGCGGGAGTGGAGACCCAGTACTTC. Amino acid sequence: CASSLLAGVETQYF.

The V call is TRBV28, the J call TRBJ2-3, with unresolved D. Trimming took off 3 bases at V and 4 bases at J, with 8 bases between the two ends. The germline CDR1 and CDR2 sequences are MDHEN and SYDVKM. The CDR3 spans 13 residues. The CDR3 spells CASSFAWADTQYF. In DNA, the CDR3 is TGTGCCAGCAGTTTCGCGTGGGCAGATACGCAGTATTTT.

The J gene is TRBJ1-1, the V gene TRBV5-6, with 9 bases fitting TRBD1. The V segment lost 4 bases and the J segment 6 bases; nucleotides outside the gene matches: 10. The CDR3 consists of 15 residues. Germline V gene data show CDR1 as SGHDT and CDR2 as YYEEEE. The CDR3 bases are TGTGCCAGCAGCGGAAACAGGGGGCGATCCTCTGAAGCTTTCTTT. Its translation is CASSGNRGRSSEAFF.

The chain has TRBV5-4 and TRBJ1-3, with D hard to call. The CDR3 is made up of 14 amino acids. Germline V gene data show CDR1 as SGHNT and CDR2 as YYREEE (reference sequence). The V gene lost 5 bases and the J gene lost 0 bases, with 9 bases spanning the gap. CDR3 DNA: TGTGCCAGCAGAGTGGGAAACTCTGGAAACACCATATATTTT. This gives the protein CASRVGNSGNTIYF.

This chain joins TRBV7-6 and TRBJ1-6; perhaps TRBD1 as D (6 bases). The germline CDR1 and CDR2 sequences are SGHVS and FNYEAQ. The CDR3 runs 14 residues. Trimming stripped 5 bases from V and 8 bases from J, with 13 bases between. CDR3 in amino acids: CASSPMGADSPLHF. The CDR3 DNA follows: TGTGCCAGCAGCCCCATGGGGGCGGATTCACCCCTCCACTTT.

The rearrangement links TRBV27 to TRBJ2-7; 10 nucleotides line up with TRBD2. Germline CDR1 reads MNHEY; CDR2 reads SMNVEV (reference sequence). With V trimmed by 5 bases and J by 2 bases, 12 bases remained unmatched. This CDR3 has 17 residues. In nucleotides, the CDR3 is TGTGCCAGCAGTCCCCTGCTACTAGCGGGGTTCACCTACGAGCAGTACTTC. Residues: CASSPLLLAGFTYEQYF.